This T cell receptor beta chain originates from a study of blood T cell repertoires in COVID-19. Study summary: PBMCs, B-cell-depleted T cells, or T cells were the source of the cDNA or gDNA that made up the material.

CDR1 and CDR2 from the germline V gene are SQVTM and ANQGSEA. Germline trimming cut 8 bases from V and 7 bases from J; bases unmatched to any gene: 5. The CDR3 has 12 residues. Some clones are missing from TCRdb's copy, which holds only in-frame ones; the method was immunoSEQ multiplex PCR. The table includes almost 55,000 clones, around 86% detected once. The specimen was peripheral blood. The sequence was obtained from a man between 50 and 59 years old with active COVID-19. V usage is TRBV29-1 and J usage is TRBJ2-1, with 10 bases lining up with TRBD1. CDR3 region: CSTDRGGNEQFF. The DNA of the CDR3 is TGCAGCACGGACAGGGGGGGGAATGAGCAGTTCTTC.